This TCR beta chain comes out of a study of OX40 agonist ivuxolimab in advanced cancers. Study-wide background: Patients treated during dose escalation were battling hepatocellular carcinoma, melanoma, renal cell or head and neck cancer. A male proportion of 70% to 90% was recorded, with mean age approximately 57 years and range about 23 to 90.

This table comes from immunoSEQ multiplex PCR, and its TCRdb copy is limited to in-frame clones, with some not included. The sample contains 83,000 or so clones, more than 90% of which appear only once. The CDR3 consists of 14 residues. Looked up from germline, CDR1 is SGHTA and CDR2 is FQGNSA. Trimming stripped 1 base from V and 3 bases from J, with 9 bases between. Patients who had autoimmune disease history or got systemic immunosuppression were left out. Sequencing was performed on CD4+ or CD8+ T cells sorted from blood, taken in a trial of the OX40 agonist ivuxolimab. This chain connects TRBV7-2 to TRBJ2-5; the D is unclear. The receptor was isolated from an adult with an advanced solid tumor such as melanoma, head and neck, liver or kidney cancer. The CDR3 DNA reads TGTGCCAGCAGCTTAGTTCCCAACAAAGAGACCCAGTACTTC. Translating gives CASSLVPNKETQYF.